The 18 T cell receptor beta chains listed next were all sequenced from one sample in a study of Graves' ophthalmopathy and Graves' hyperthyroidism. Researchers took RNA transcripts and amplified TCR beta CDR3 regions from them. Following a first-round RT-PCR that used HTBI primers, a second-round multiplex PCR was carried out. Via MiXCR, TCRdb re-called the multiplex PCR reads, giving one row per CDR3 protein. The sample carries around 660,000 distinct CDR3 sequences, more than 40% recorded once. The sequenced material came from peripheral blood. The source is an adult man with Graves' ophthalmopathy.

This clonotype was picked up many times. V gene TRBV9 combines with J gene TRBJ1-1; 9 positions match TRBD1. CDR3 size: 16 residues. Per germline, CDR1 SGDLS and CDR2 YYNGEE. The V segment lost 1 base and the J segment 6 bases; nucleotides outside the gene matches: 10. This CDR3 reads CASSVPRGTGYAEAFF. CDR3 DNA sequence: TGTGCCAGCAGCGTACCGAGAGGGACAGGGTACGCTGAAGCTTTCTTT.

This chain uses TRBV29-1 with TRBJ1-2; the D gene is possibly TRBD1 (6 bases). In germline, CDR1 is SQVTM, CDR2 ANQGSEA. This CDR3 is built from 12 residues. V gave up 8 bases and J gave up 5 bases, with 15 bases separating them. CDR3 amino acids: CSLQGLVYGYTF. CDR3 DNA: TGCAGCTTACAGGGACTGGTGTATGGCTACACCTTC.

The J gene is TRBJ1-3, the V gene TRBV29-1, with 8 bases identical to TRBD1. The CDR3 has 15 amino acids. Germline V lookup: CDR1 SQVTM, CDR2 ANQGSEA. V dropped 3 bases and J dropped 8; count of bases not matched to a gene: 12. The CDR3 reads CSVEFGTGYGYTIYF. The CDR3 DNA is TGCAGCGTTGAGTTTGGGACAGGCTATGGCTACACCATATATTTT. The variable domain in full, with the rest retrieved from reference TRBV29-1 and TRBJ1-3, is SAVISQKPSRDICQRGTSLTIQCQVDSQVTMMFWYRQQPGQSLTLIATANQGSEATYESGFVIDKFPISRPNLTFSTLTVSNMSPEDSSIYLCSVEFGTGYGYTIYFGEGSWLTVV.

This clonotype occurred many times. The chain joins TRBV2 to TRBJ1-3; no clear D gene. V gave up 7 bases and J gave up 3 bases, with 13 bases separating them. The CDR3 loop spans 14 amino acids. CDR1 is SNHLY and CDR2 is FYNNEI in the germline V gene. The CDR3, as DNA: TGTGCCAGCACGCCCCAGTCGCGTGGAAACACCATATATTTT. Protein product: CASTPQSRGNTIYF. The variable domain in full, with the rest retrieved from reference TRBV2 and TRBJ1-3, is EPEVTQTPSHQVTQMGQEVILRCVPISNHLYFYWYRQILGQKVEFLVSFYNNEISEKSEIFDDQFSVERPDGSNFTLKIRSTKLEDSAMYFCASTPQSRGNTIYFGEGSWLTVV.

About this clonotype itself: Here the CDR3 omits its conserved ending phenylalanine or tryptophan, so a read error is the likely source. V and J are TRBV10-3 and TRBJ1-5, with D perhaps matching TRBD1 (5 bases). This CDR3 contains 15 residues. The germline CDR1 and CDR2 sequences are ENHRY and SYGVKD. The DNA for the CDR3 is TGTACCATCAGTGCCGCAGGGCAGAGCAATCAGCCCCAGCATTAT. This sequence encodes CTISAAGQSNQPQHY.

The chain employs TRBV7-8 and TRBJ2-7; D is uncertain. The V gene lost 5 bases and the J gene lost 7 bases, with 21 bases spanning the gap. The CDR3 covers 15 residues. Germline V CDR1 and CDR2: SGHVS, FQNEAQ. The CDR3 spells CASSAFRHNTGEQYF. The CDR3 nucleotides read TGTGCCAGCAGCGCATTCCGACACAACACCGGAGAGCAGTACTTC.

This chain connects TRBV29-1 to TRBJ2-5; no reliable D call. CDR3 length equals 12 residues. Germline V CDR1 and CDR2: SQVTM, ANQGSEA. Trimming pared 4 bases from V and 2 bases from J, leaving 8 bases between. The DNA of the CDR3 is TGCAGCGTTGTTTTGAGGCAAGAGACCCAGTACTTC. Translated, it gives CSVVLRQETQYF.

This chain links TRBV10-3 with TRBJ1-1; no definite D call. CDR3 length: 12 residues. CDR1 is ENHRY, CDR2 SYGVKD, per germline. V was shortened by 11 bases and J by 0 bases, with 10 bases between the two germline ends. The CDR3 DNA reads TGTGCCTCGGGTTCCATGAACACTGAAGCTTTCTTT. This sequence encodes CASGSMNTEAFF.

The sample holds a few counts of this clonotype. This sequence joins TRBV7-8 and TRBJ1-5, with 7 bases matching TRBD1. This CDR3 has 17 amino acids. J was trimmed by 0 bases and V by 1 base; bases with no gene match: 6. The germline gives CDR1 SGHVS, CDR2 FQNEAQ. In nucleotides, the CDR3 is TGTGCCAGCAGCTTAGTAGGGACAGCCTATAGCAATCAGCCCCAGCATTTT. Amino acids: CASSLVGTAYSNQPQHF.

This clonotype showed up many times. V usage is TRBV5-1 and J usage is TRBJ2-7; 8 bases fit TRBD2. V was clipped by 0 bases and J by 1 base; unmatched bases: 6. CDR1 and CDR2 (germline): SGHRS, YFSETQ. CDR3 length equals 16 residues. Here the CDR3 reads CASSLASGGTSYEQYF. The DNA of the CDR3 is TGCGCCAGCAGCTTGGCCAGCGGGGGTACTTCCTACGAGCAGTACTTC.

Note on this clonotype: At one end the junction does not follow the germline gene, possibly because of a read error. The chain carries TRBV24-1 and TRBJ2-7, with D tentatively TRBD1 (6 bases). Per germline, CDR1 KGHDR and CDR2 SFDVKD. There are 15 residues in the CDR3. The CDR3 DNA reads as TGTGCCAGCAGTGAGCCAGGGACATCACTCTACGAGCAGTACTTC. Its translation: CASSEPGTSLYEQYF.

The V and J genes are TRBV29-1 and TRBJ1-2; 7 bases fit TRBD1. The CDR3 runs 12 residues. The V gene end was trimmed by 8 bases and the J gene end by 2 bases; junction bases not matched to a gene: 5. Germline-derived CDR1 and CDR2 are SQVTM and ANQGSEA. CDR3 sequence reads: CSSEGGNYGYTF. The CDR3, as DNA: TGCAGCAGTGAAGGGGGCAACTATGGCTACACCTTC.

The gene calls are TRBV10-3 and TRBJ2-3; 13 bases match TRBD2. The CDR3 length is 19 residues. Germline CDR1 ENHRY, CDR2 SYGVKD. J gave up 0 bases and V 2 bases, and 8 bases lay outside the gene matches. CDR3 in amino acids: CAISERGLAGTFSTDTQYF. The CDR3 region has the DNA TGTGCCATCAGTGAGAGGGGACTAGCGGGAACCTTTAGCACAGATACGCAGTATTTT.

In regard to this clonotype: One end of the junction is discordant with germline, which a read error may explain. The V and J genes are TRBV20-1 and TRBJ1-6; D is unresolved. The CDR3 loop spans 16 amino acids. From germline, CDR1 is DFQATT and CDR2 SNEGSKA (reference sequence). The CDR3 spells CNARAGANPNNSPLHF. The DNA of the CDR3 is TGCAATGCTAGGGCCGGAGCGAACCCTAATAATTCACCCCTCCACTTT.

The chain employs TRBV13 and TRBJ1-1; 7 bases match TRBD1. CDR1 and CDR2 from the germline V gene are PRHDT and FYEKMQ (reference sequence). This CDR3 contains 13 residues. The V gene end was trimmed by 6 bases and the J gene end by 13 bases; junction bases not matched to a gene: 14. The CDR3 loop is CASSYRDSILGFF. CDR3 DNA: TGTGCCAGCAGTTATCGGGACAGCATCCTCGGTTTCTTT.

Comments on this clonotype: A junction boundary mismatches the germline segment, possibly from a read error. CDR3 region: CASSESTTGGGSPLHF. The CDR3 nucleotides are TGTGCCAGCAGTGAGTCGACGACAGGGGGTGGTTCACCCCTCCACTTT. The J gene is TRBJ1-6, the V gene TRBV10-3; 9 nucleotides align to TRBD1. Germline V CDR1 and CDR2: ENHRY, SYGVKD. There are 16 residues in the CDR3.

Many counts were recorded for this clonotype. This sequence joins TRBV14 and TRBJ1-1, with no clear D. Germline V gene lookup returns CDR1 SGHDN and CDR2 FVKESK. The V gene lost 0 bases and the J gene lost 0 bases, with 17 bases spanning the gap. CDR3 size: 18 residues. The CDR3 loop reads CASSQDRVGSSMNTEAFF. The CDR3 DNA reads TGTGCCAGCAGCCAAGACCGCGTTGGCAGCTCAATGAACACTGAAGCTTTCTTT. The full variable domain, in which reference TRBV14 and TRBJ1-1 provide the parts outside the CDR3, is EAGVTQFPSHSVIEKGQTVTLRCDPISGHDNLYWYRRVMGKEIKFLLHFVKESKQDESGMPNNRFLAERTGGTYSTLKVQPAELEDSGVYFCASSQDRVGSSMNTEAFFGQGTRLTVV.

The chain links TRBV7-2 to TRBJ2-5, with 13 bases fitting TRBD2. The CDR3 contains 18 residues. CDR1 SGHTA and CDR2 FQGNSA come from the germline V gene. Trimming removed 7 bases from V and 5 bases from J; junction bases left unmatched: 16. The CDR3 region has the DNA TGTGCCAGCAACCGACTAGCGGGGGGCGGGGGGGCCATTGAGACCCAGTACTTC. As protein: CASNRLAGGGGAIETQYF. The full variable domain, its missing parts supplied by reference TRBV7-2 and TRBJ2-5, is GAGVSQSPSNKVTEKGKDVELRCDPISGHTALYWYRQSLGQGLEFLIYFQGNSAPDKSGLPSDRFSAERTGGSVSTLTIQRTQQEDSAVYLCASNRLAGGGGAIETQYFGPGTRLLVL.